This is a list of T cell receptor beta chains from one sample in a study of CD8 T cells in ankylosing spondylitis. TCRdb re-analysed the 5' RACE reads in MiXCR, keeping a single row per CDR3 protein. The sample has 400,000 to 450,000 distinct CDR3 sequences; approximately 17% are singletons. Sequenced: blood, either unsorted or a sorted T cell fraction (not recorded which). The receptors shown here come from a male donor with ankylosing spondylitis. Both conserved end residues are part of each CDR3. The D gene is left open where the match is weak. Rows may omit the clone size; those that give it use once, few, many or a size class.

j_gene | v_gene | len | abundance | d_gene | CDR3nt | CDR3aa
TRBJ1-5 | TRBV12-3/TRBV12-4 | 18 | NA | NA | TGTGCCAGCAGTTTGATCCTCGATCAAATTCATAGCAATCAGCCCCAGCATTTT | CASSLILDQIHSNQPQHF
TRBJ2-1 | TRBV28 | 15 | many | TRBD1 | TGTGCCAGCACTCCAGGGGGAGTCTCCTACAATGAGCAGTTCTTC | CASTPGGVSYNEQFF
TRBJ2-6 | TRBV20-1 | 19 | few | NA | TGCAGTGCTAGAGATTACGGAGGAAGGCAGAGGGTCGGGGCCAACGTCCTGACTTTC | CSARDYGGRQRVGANVLTF
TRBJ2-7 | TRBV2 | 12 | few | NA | TGTGCCAGCGGGGGGCACTCCTACGAGCAGTACTTC | CASGGHSYEQYF
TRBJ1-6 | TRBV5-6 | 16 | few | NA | TGTGCCAGCAGCTTTAACGCCAGAGTCGATAATTCACCCCTCCACTTT | CASSFNARVDNSPLHF
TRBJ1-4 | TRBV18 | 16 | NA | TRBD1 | TGTGCCAGCTCACCACCGTATACAGGGACAGTTGAAAAACTGTTTTTT | CASSPPYTGTVEKLFF
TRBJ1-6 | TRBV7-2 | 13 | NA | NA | TGTGCCAGCAGCTCCCGGGACGGGTTCGGCCTCCACTTT | CASSSRDGFGLHF
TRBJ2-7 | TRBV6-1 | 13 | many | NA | TGTGCCAGCAAGCTTTCAACGGGCGACGAGCAGTACTTC | CASKLSTGDEQYF
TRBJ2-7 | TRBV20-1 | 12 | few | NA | TGCAGTGCTTCCCAAGGCCAGAGGGAGCAGTACTTC | CSASQGQREQYF
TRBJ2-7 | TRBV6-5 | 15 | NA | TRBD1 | TGTGCCAGCAGTTACAAAGGACAGGACTCCTACGAGCAGTACTTC | CASSYKGQDSYEQYF
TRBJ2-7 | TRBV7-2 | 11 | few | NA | TGTGCCAGCAGCTCCCGGGGGAGTCAGTACTTC | CASSSRGSQYF
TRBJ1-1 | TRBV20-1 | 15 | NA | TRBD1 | TGCAGTGCCTTGACGACAGGGAAAATGAACACTGAAGCTTTCTTT | CSALTTGKMNTEAFF
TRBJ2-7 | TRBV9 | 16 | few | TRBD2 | TGTGCCAGCAGCCCCGGGACTAGCGGGAGGGGCTACGAGCAGTACTTC | CASSPGTSGRGYEQYF
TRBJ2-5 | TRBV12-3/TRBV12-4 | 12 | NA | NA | TGTGCCAGCAGCCCCGGGTTAAAGACCCAGTACTTC | CASSPGLKTQYF
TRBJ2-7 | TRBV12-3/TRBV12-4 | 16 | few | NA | TGTGCCAGCAGTCCCGCGTTAGCGAGGAGCTCCTACGAGCAGTACTTC | CASSPALARSSYEQYF
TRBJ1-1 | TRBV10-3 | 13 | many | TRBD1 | TGTGCCATCAGGGAACAGGGGGGGACTGAAGCTTTCTTT | CAIREQGGTEAFF
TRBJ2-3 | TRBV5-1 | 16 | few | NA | TGCGCCAGCAGCTTACCCCGGGACCTTATCCCAGATACGCAGTATTTT | CASSLPRDLIPDTQYF
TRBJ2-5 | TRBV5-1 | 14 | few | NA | TGCGCCAGCAGCTCGGGAATACCCGTCCCGACCCAGTACTTC | CASSSGIPVPTQYF
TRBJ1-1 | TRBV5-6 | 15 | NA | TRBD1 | TGTGCCAGCAGCTGGGACCCGACAGGGGGTACTGAAGCTTTCTTT | CASSWDPTGGTEAFF
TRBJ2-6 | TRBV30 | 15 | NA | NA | TGTGCCTGGAGCGTAGGGAGACCAGGGGCCAACGTCCTGACTTTC | CAWSVGRPGANVLTF
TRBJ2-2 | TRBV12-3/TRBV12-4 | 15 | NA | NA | TGTGCCAGCAGGTACAGGGATCGCTTTACCGGGGAGCTGTTTTTT | CASRYRDRFTGELFF
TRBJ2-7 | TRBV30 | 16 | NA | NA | TGTGCCTGGAGTGGAGGAAGGATCTCCTGGTCCTACGAGCAGTACTTC | CAWSGGRISWSYEQYF
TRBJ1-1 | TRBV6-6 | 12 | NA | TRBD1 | TGTGCCAGCAGTCGGGACAGGATGGAAGCTTTCTTT | CASSRDRMEAFF
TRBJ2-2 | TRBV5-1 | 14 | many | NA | TGCGCCAGCAGCTTTCAAGGGAACACCGGGGAGCTGTTTTTT | CASSFQGNTGELFF
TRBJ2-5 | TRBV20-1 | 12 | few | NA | TGCAGTGCTATAAGGGGGGGCGAGACCCAGTACTTC | CSAIRGGETQYF
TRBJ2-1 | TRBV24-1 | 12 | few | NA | TGTGCCACCAGTGATTTTAATGGCGAGCAGTTCTTC | CATSDFNGEQFF
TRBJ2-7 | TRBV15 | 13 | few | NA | TGTGCCACCAGCGGGGATCGCGGCTACGAGCAGTACTTC | CATSGDRGYEQYF
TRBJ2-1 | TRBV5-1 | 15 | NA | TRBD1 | TGCGCCAGCAGGTCCGGGACAGGCTCATACAATGAGCAGTTCTTC | CASRSGTGSYNEQFF
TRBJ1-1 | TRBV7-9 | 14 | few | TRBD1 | TGTGCCAGCTCCCCGGGACAGAGGAACACTGAAGCTTTCTTT | CASSPGQRNTEAFF
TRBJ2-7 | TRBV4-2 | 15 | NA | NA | TGTGCCAGCAGCCAACGAGGGGCTAGCTCCTACGAGCAGTACTTC | CASSQRGASSYEQYF
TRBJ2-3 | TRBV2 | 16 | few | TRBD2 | TGTGCCAGCAGCGCCGGGACTAGCAGACGCACAGATACGCAGTATTTT | CASSAGTSRRTDTQYF
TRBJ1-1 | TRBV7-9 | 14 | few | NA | TGTGCCAGCAGCTTAGCGGGCACCTACACTGAAGCTTTCTTT | CASSLAGTYTEAFF
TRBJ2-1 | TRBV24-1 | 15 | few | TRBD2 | TGTGCCACCAGTGATCCTCAGCGCTCGGGAGGGGAGCAGTTCTTC | CATSDPQRSGGEQFF
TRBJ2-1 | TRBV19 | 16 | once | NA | TGTGCCAGTAGTACGACCGGGGGACCAACCTACAATGAGCAGTTCTTC | CASSTTGGPTYNEQFF
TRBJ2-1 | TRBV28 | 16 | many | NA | TGTGCCAGCATCCCCATGCCCCGGGTGGGCTACAATGAGCAGTTCTTC | CASIPMPRVGYNEQFF
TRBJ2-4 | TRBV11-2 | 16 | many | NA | TGTGCCAGCAGCTTAGGACTACCTCGAGGGGGGAACATTCAGTACTTC | CASSLGLPRGGNIQYF
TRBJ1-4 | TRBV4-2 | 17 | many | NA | TGTGCCAGCAGCCAAGGGGGCAGGGGCGGATTCCATGAAAAACTGTTTTTT | CASSQGGRGGFHEKLFF
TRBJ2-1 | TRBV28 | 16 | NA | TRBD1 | TGTGCCAGCAGTTTATTTAAGGGGGCGCGGTACAATGAGCAGTTCTTC | CASSLFKGARYNEQFF
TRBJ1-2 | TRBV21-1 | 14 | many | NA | TGTGCCAGCAGCTTTTACGGGACAGGCGGGGGCTACACCTTC | CASSFYGTGGGYTF
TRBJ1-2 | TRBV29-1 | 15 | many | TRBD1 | TGCAGCGTTGACATACGACAGGGCATTGGCTATGGCTACACCTTC | CSVDIRQGIGYGYTF